This T cell receptor (beta chain) was recorded in a study of identical twins. Per germline, CDR1 SGHDT and CDR2 YYEEEE. The CDR3 extends over 15 amino acids. Trimming shortened V by 2 bases and J by 2 bases, and 13 bases separated the two germline ends. TCRdb recomputed calls from the 5' RACE reads with MiXCR, one row per CDR3 protein. The sample comprises some 100,000 distinct CDR3 sequences, about 6.1% of which are singletons, and 9.5% to 15% rests with the top ten. Overall study findings and caveats: In beta out-of-frame sequences, the excess sharing between twins was weaker. Analyses of zero insertions could, in part, be confounded by invariant MAIT and iNKT cells. Cross-sectional statistics, not tracking of the same donors, supported the conclusions.

Many counts were recorded for this clonotype. As yet, its antigen is unknown. This TCR came from a woman aged 45-59 years in good health. The material sequenced was memory T cells sorted from blood. V usage is TRBV5-6 and J usage is TRBJ2-5; D possibly corresponds to TRBD1 (6 bases). CDR3 DNA: TGTGCCAGCAGCTTTCTGGACAGATCGCAAGAGACCCAGTACTTC. This encodes CASSFLDRSQETQYF.